The rows below give T cell receptor beta chains drawn from one sample of a study of T-cell memory formation after mild COVID-19. MiXCR, applied by TCRdb to the 5' RACE reads, yields one record per CDR3 protein. The sample has around 400,000 distinct CDR3 sequences, approximately 24% seen once; the top ten hold 7% to 9.5%. Material for sequencing was PBMCs or a T cell subset sorted from them (not recorded which). Receptors were obtained from an adult woman who had mild COVID-19 (a few samples of this study predate the infection). Cell type and time point are not known. Both conserved end residues are part of each CDR3. The D gene is left open where the match is weak. The size of a clone is reported for some rows only, either as once, few or many, or as a class for expanded clones.

>.|TRBV15|.|TRBJ1-2
TGTGCCACCAGCAGACCGGGAGGCAAGGCCTATGGCTACACCTTC
CATSRPGGKAYGYTF
>TRBD1|TRBV30|.|TRBJ2-6
TGTGCCTGGGGGACAGGTAGCTCTGGGGCCAACGTCCTGACTTTC
CAWGTGSSGANVLTF
>TRBD2|TRBV3-1|.|TRBJ2-3
TGTGCCAGCAGCCAGGACCATATGGCGGGAGACTACACAGATACGCAGTATTTT
CASSQDHMAGDYTDTQYF
>.|TRBV4-2|.|TRBJ2-3
TGTGCCAGCAGCCAAGGGCTAGCAGTTAGCACAGATACGCAGTATTTT
CASSQGLAVSTDTQYF
>TRBD2|TRBV5-1|few|TRBJ2-3
TGCGCCAGCAGCTTGGATTGGGATTCGGCGGGAGGCGGCGATACGCAGTATTTT
CASSLDWDSAGGGDTQYF
>.|TRBV9|.|TRBJ2-1
TGTGCCAGCAGCGTAGCAAGCAGTGAGCAGTTCTTC
CASSVASSEQFF
>.|TRBV5-5|few|TRBJ2-1
TGTGCCAGCAGCTTTGTCCTTGGGAAGGTAGCCTACAATGAGCAGTTCTTC
CASSFVLGKVAYNEQFF
>.|TRBV6-4|many|TRBJ1-1
TGTGCCAGCAGGCGGACGGAAAACACTGAAGCTTTCTTT
CASRRTENTEAFF
>.|TRBV4-2|few|TRBJ2-1
TGTGCCAGCAGCCAAGCCCGGTCCCTTAGGACTGACAATGAGCAGTTCTTC
CASSQARSLRTDNEQFF
>TRBD2|TRBV24-1|.|TRBJ2-5
TGTGCCACCAGTGATGGCCTTAGCGGGGGGGGAGAGACCCAGTACTTC
CATSDGLSGGGETQYF
>.|TRBV12-3/TRBV12-4|.|TRBJ1-1
TGTGCCAGCAGTTTAGCGATACAGGGGAACACTGAAGCTTTCTTT
CASSLAIQGNTEAFF
>.|TRBV6-5|few|TRBJ1-5
TGTGCCAGCAGTACGAGCCAGCCCCAGCATTTT
CASSTSQPQHF
>TRBD2|TRBV15|.|TRBJ2-7
TGTGCCACCAGCTCATCGCGGGAGGAATACGAGCAGTACTTC
CATSSSREEYEQYF
>.|TRBV3-2|.|TRBJ1-5
TGTGCCAGCAGCCAAGATAAGGCATGCGGCAATCAGCCCCAGCATTTT
CASSQDKACGNQPQHF
>.|TRBV20-1|.|TRBJ1-1
TGCAGTGCTAGAGGAATCCTCCCTTCGGGGGAGGGGAACACTGAAGCTTTCTTT
CSARGILPSGEGNTEAFF
>.|TRBV2|few|TRBJ2-7
TGTGCCAGCAGTGAAGCGCTTTACCGGGGCTCCTACGAGCAGTACTTC
CASSEALYRGSYEQYF
>TRBD1|TRBV7-9|.|TRBJ2-1
TGTGCCAGCAGCCCCACGGGACAGCCTGGCAATGAGCAGTTCTTC
CASSPTGQPGNEQFF
>.|TRBV29-1|few|TRBJ2-7
TGCAGCGTTGAAGGTTACGACAGGATCAACGAGCAGTACTTC
CSVEGYDRINEQYF
>.|TRBV11-2|few|TRBJ2-5
TGTGCCAGCAGCTTAGTCGTCGGGGGCGGAGAGACCCAGTACTTC
CASSLVVGGGETQYF
>.|TRBV6-4|many|TRBJ2-3
TGTGCCAGCAGTGACTCGAAGGGGGGGCCAACAGATACGCAGTATTTT
CASSDSKGGPTDTQYF
>TRBD2|TRBV7-2|.|TRBJ2-2
TGTGCCAGCAGCTTACGGGGAACTAGCGGGGGAGGGGAGCTGTTTTTT
CASSLRGTSGGGELFF
>TRBD2|TRBV9|.|TRBJ2-5
TGTGCCAGCAGCGTAGCTAGCGGGAGTGAGACCCAGTACTTC
CASSVASGSETQYF
>.|TRBV14|.|TRBJ1-3
TGTGCCAGCAGCCAGATGAACACCATATATTTT
CASSQMNTIYF
>.|TRBV6-4|many|TRBJ2-1
TGTGCCAGCGCTTCTTCCCCAGCAGAAGGGAATGAGCAGTTCTTC
CASASSPAEGNEQFF
>TRBD2|TRBV13|few|TRBJ2-3
TGTGCCAGCAGCTTAAGAGCGGGAGGGCCGGAAGATACGCAGTATTTT
CASSLRAGGPEDTQYF
>.|TRBV28|.|TRBJ2-7
TGTGCCAGCAGTTTCTTAGCGGCGTCCTACGAGCAGTACTTC
CASSFLAASYEQYF
>.|TRBV27|.|TRBJ1-1
TGTGCCAGCAGTTTATATGTGAACACTGAAGCTTTCTTT
CASSLYVNTEAFF